These 22 T cell receptor beta chains originate from one sample sequenced in a study of CD8+CD57+ T cells in acquired aplastic anemia. The patients chosen for sequencing had shown expansion of CD8+CD57+ cells (detected by flow cytometry). Genomic DNA constituted the template upon which TCR beta VDJ and CDR3 profiling was performed. TCRdb analysed the reads with MiXCR anew, one entry per CDR3 protein. The sample carries a few hundred thousand distinct CDR3 sequences, about half recorded once. The sequencing input was sorted CD4+, CD8+, or CD8+CD57+ T cells (not recorded which) from PBMCs. The receptors shown here come from a human donor with aplastic anemia.

This chain connects TRBV24-1 to TRBJ1-6; weak D call: TRBD1 (6 bases). Germline lookup yields CDR1 KGHDR and CDR2 SFDVKD. V lost 1 base and J lost 0, with 18 bases in between. CDR3 size: 20 residues. CDR3 loop: CATSDFMLGHLGSYNSPLHF. The CDR3 nucleotides read TGTGCCACCAGTGATTTCATGTTGGGACACCTAGGCTCCTATAATTCACCCCTCCACTTT.

This clonotype was recorded a few times. The chain uses TRBV7-9 and TRBJ1-1; possibly TRBD1 for D (5 bases). This CDR3 region has 17 residues. Germline lookup yields CDR1 SEHNR and CDR2 FQNEAQ (reference sequence). Trimming left V 6 bases short and J 0 bases short, with 20 bases between. The CDR3 DNA reads TGTGCCAGCAGTTACCCAAAGGGGAGAGCATTGAACACTGAAGCTTTCTTT. It is translated as CASSYPKGRALNTEAFF.

The chain joins TRBV2 to TRBJ1-2, with D perhaps TRBD1 (6 bases). The CDR3 covers 16 residues. CDR1 and CDR2 from the germline V gene are SNHLY and FYNNEI. V was cut by 6 bases and J by 3 bases, with 20 bases left in between. CDR3 region: CASSSLQGRGYYGYTF. As DNA, the CDR3 is TGTGCCAGCAGCTCCCTTCAGGGGAGGGGTTACTATGGCTACACCTTC.

The chain combines TRBV15 with TRBJ2-7; 10 bases match TRBD1. This CDR3 contains 16 residues. From germline, CDR1 is LNHNV and CDR2 YYDKDF (reference sequence). V dropped 1 base and J dropped 5; count of bases not matched to a gene: 8. The CDR3 sequence: CATSRVGTGVKNEQYV. The CDR3 region has the DNA TGTGCCACCAGCAGAGTAGGGACAGGGGTTAAGAACGAGCAGTACGTC.

This clonotype has at least ten counts. This sequence joins TRBV24-1 and TRBJ1-1; 9 bases match TRBD1. After removal of 0 bases from V and 5 bases from J, the junction contained 9 bases not matched to a gene. The CDR3 totals 17 residues. The germline V gene has CDR1 KGHDR and CDR2 SFDVKD. The CDR3 DNA sequence: TGTGCCACCAGTGATTTGAACCCCTACAGGGGGCCGACTGAAGCTTTCTTT. Its protein product is CATSDLNPYRGPTEAFF.

This clonotype was seen ten or more times. The chain employs TRBV9 and TRBJ2-1, with 9 positions matching TRBD2. J gave up 2 bases and V 3 bases, and 6 bases lay outside the gene matches. The V gene's germline CDR1 is SGDLS and CDR2 YYNGEE. This CDR3 is built from 16 residues. This CDR3 is CASSGRTSDTYNEQFF. CDR3 DNA sequence: TGTGCCAGCAGCGGAAGGACTAGCGATACCTACAATGAGCAGTTCTTC.

V gene TRBV7-2 combines with J gene TRBJ2-3, with TRBD2 identical over 7 bases. The CDR3 consists of 15 residues. V dropped 4 bases and J dropped 11; count of bases not matched to a gene: 15. The germline V gene has CDR1 SGHTA and CDR2 FQGNSA. CDR3 region: CASSSGGVSYNEQYF. DNA for the CDR3: TGTGCCAGCAGCTCTGGGGGGGTCTCCTACAATGAGCAGTATTTT.

Concerning this clonotype itself: A clone one base away is much larger, so this may be a read error. The J gene is TRBJ2-2, the V gene TRBV5-1; possibly TRBD2 for D (7 bases). The CDR3 extends over 14 amino acids. Germline values: CDR1 SGHRS, CDR2 YFSETQ. CDR3 nucleotides: TGCGCCAGTACCGGGGGGCTCAACACCGGGGAGCTGCTTTTT. As protein: CASTGGLNTGELLF.

The chain combines TRBV3-1 with TRBJ1-2; D is unresolved. Per the germline V gene, CDR1 is LGHDT and CDR2 is YNNKEL (reference sequence). V lost 4 bases, J lost 10 bases, and 16 bases lay in between. This CDR3 has 13 amino acids. The CDR3 here is CASSPGRSTAYTF. The CDR3 coding sequence is TGTGCCAGCAGCCCTGGACGCAGTACAGCCTACACCTTC.

This clonotype appeared many times. J is TRBJ1-2 and V is TRBV12-3 or TRBV12-4; perhaps TRBD1 as D (6 bases). Trimming took 4 bases from V and 7 from J, leaving 13 bases between them. The CDR3 contains 13 residues. CDR3: CASSYRDVGGYTF. The CDR3 DNA reads TGTGCCAGCAGTTACAGGGATGTTGGTGGCTACACCTTC.

The genes are TRBV15 and TRBJ2-2; D is unclear. V was pared by 0 bases and J by 7 bases, with 6 bases between. The germline CDR1 and CDR2 sequences are LNHNV and YYDKDF (reference sequence). The CDR3 contains 13 residues. Written as DNA, the CDR3 is TGTGCCACCAGCAGAGATATTGACGGGGAGCTGTTTTTT. This codes for CATSRDIDGELFF.

Remarks on this clonotype: The junction departs from the called germline gene at one end, perhaps through a read error. The chain employs TRBV29-1 and TRBJ2-1; unclear D gene. The CDR3 is 12 amino acids. CDR1 is SQVTM and CDR2 is ANQGSEA in the germline V gene. The CDR3 DNA sequence: TGCAGCGCCGCCTTTGGCGAGGTTGAGCAGTTCTTT. This gives the protein CSAAFGEVEQFF.

This clonotype was found many times. This chain connects TRBV5-1 to TRBJ2-7; 7 bases match TRBD1. The germline V gene has CDR1 SGHRS and CDR2 YFSETQ. Trimming took 1 base from V and 0 from J; bases not matched to a gene: 7. This CDR3 has 16 amino acids. This CDR3 reads CASSLLGTDYSYEQYF. DNA for the CDR3: TGCGCCAGCAGCTTGCTAGGGACAGATTACTCCTACGAGCAGTACTTC.

This rearrangement joins TRBV7-2 to TRBJ1-4, with no clear D. Germline V gene sequence: CDR1 SGHTA, CDR2 FQGNSA. The CDR3 runs to 12 residues. Trimming stripped 5 bases from V and 7 bases from J, with 8 bases between. This CDR3 is CASSQGSEKLFF. CDR3 nucleotide sequence: TGTGCCAGCAGCCAAGGGAGTGAAAAACTGTTTTTT.

The V gene is TRBV20-1, the J gene TRBJ2-7, with 11 positions matching TRBD1. CDR1 DFQATT and CDR2 SNEGSKA come from the germline V gene (reference sequence). This CDR3 comprises 14 residues. J was trimmed by 7 bases and V by 2 bases; bases with no gene match: 7. Here the CDR3 reads CSARNPGQGEEQYF. In nucleotides, the CDR3 is TGCAGTGCTAGAAACCCGGGACAGGGGGAGGAGCAGTACTTC.

In this sample, this clonotype turned up many times. The CDR3 DNA sequence: TGCGCCAGCAGCCAAGACCCAGGGGGACATGGCTACACCTTC. Its protein is CASSQDPGGHGYTF. The chain links TRBV4-1 to TRBJ1-2; 7 bases agree with TRBD1. CDR1 and CDR2 (germline): MGHRA, YSYEKL. CDR3 size: 14 residues. J lost 6 bases, V lost 0 bases, and 4 bases had no gene match.

This clonotype was seen many times. CDR3 coding DNA: TGTGCCAGCAGCTCCCTTAGGGGGACCTACGAGCAGTACTTC. Protein sequence: CASSSLRGTYEQYF. The V call is TRBV11-2, the J call TRBJ2-7; a weak D match, TRBD1 (6 bases). V was clipped by 4 bases and J by 2 bases, with 12 bases between them. Per the germline V gene, CDR1 is SGHAT and CDR2 is FQNNGV. This CDR3 is built from 14 residues. The whole variable domain, remainder taken from reference TRBV11-2 and TRBJ2-7, is EAGVAQSPRYKIIEKRQSVAFWCNPISGHATLYWYQQILGQGPKLLIQFQNNGVVDDSQLPKDRFSAERLKGVDSTLKIQPAKLEDSAVYLCASSSLRGTYEQYFGPGTRLTVT.

This clonotype was recorded many times. V is TRBV20-1 and J is TRBJ2-2; tentative D call: TRBD1 (6 bases). Per germline, CDR1 DFQATT and CDR2 SNEGSKA (reference sequence). The CDR3 has 16 amino acids. Trimming left V 0 bases short and J 6 bases short, with 17 bases between. The CDR3 sequence is CSAREGAGRSSGELFF. CDR3 DNA: TGCAGTGCTAGAGAGGGGGCAGGGCGATCGTCCGGGGAGCTGTTTTTT.

The chain employs TRBV7-6 and TRBJ2-7; 12 positions match TRBD2. Germline values: CDR1 SGHVS, CDR2 FNYEAQ. This CDR3 has 18 amino acids. The V and J ends lost 4 bases and 2 bases, in that order; junction bases with no gene match: 12. For the CDR3, the DNA is TGTGCCAGCAGCTCGGCGGCTAGCGGGGGGGCCGGGACCTACGAGCAGTACTTC. As protein: CASSSAASGGAGTYEQYF.

The chain couples TRBV20-1 to TRBJ2-3, with 14 bases lining up with TRBD2. The V and J ends lost 6 bases and 9 bases, in that order; junction bases with no gene match: 5. The CDR3 spans 13 residues. In germline, CDR1 is DFQATT, CDR2 SNEGSKA (reference sequence). This CDR3 is CSAGTSGGRTQYF. The CDR3 coding sequence is TGCAGTGCCGGGACTAGCGGGGGAAGGACGCAGTATTTT.

This clonotype was recorded many times. V usage is TRBV5-1 and J usage is TRBJ2-1, with 7 bases matching TRBD1. V trimming: 0 bases; J trimming: 4 bases; junction bases outside the gene matches: 7. The CDR3 has 16 amino acids. Germline V gene sequence: CDR1 SGHRS, CDR2 YFSETQ. The CDR3 nucleotides read TGCGCCAGCAGCTTGGTAGGGACAGAAAAATACAATGAGCAGTTCTTC. Protein: CASSLVGTEKYNEQFF.

This clonotype was seen only a few times. V is TRBV3-1 and J is TRBJ1-5; D not certain. CDR1 is LGHDT and CDR2 is YNNKEL in the germline V gene (reference sequence). CDR3 size: 12 residues. Deletions cut 4 bases from V and 4 bases from J, with 5 bases between. CDR3 DNA: TGTGCCAGCAGCCGAGAAAATCAGCCCCAGCATTTT. Its translation: CASSRENQPQHF.